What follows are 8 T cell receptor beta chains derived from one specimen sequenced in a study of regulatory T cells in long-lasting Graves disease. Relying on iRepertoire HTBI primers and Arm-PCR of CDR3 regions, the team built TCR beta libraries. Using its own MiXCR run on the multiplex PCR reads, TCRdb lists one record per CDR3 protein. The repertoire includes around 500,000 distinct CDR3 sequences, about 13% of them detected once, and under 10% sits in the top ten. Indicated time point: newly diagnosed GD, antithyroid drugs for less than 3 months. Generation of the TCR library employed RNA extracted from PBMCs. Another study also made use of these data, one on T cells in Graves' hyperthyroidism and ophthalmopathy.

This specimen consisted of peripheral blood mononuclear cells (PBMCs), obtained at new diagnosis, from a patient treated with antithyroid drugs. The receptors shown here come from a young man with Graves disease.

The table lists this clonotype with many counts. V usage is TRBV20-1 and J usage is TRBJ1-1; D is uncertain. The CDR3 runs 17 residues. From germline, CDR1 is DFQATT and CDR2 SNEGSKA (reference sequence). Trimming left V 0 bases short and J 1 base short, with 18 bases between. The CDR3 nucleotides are TGCAGTGCTAGAGATCCCAAGAGGGCCCATTCGAACACTGAAGCTTTCTTT. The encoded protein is CSARDPKRAHSNTEAFF.

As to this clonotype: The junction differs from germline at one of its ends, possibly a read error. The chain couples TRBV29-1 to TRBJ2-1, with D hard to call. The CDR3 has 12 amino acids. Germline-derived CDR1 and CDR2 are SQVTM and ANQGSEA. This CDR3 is CSVEGTFDEQSF. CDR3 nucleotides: TGCAGCGTTGAAGGGACCTTCGATGAGCAGTCCTTC.

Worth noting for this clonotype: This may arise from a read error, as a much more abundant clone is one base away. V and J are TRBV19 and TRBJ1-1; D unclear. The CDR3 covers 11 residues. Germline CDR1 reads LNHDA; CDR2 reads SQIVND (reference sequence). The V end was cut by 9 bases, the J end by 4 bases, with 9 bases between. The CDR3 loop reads CASGKTTEAFF. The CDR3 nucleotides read TGTGCCAGCGGGAAGACCACTGAAGCTTTCTTT. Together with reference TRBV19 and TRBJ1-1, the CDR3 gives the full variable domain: DGGITQSPKYLFRKEGQNVTLSCEQNLNHDAMYWYRQDPGQGLRLIYYSQIVNDFQKGDIAEGYSVSREKKESFPLTVTSAQKNPTAFYLCASGKTTEAFFGQGTRLTVV.

The chain's CDR3 is CATSDPTGEGYGYTF. The DNA for the CDR3 is TGTGCCACCAGTGATCCAACGGGGGAGGGGTATGGCTACACCTTC. The V call is TRBV24-1, the J call TRBJ1-2; perhaps TRBD1 as D (5 bases). Per the germline V gene, CDR1 is KGHDR and CDR2 is SFDVKD. The CDR3 has 15 residues. Trimming took 3 bases from V and 5 from J, leaving 15 bases between them.

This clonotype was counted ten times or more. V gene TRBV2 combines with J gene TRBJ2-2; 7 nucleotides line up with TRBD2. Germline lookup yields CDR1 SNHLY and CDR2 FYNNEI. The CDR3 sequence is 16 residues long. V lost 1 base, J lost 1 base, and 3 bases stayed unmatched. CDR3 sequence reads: CASSEGDYQNTGELFF. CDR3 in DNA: TGTGCCAGCAGTGAAGGGGACTATCAGAACACCGGGGAGCTGTTTTTT.

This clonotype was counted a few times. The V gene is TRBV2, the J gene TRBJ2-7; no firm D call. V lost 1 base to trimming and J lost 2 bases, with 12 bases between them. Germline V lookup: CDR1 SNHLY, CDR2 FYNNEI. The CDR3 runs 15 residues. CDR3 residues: CASSEGTGRPYEQYF. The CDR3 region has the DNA TGTGCCAGCAGTGAAGGCACGGGTAGGCCCTACGAGCAGTACTTC.

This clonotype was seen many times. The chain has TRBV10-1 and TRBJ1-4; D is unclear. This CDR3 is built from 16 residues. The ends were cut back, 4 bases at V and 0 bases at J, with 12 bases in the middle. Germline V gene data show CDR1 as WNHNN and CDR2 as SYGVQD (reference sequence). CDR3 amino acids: CASSAEGRPTNEKLFF. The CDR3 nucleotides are TGCGCCAGCAGTGCCGAGGGTCGACCAACTAATGAAAAACTGTTTTTT.

CDR3: CARTLNHRYQETQYF. The CDR3 nucleotides read TGTGCCAGGACTTTAAACCACAGGTACCAAGAGACCCAGTACTTC. The chain links TRBV6-1 to TRBJ2-5, with D perhaps TRBD1 (5 bases). This CDR3 has 15 residues. CDR1 is MNHNS and CDR2 is SASEGT in the germline V gene. Trimming pared 9 bases from V and 0 bases from J, leaving 17 bases between.